The 23 T cell receptor beta chains below all came from one sample that was sequenced in a study of CD4 T cells in relation to SARS-CoV-2 and coronaviruses (TCRdb year 2021). Antigen specificity for these receptors is unknown. The library came from the immunoSEQ multiplex PCR assay. The clones in this table, taken by TCRdb from immuneACCESS, are in-frame only. Not every clone is retained; where verified, under half of the shortfall comes from an unresolved V gene, and the cause of the rest is unknown. The sample table contains tens of thousands of clones; only one count was recorded for over 65% of them. Together, the top ten hold less than 3% of the sample. Sample: memory CD4+ T cells from PBMCs, cultured in vitro. This specimen's cell subset or site label, per the study, means: memory (non-naive) CD4+ T cells. The receptors shown here come from an adult with COVID-19.

The genes are TRBV12-3 or TRBV12-4 and TRBJ2-1, with TRBD2 matching over 8 bases. The trim removed 3 bases at V and 8 bases at J, leaving 3 bases unmatched. The CDR3 contains 13 residues. CDR3 nucleotide sequence: TGTGCCAGCAGTTTGGCCGGGGGGGATGAGCAGTTCTTC. This sequence encodes CASSLAGGDEQFF.

This rearrangement joins TRBV4-2 to TRBJ1-4; D may be TRBD1 (6 bases). This CDR3 has 16 residues. Germline lookup yields CDR1 LGHNA and CDR2 YNFKEQ. The CDR3, as DNA: TGTGCGACCAAAGGGGGTCCCGACGCGACTAATGAAAAACTGTTTTTT. The encoded protein is CATKGGPDATNEKLFF.

This CDR3 reads CASSSTSGRPVGDYEQYF. CDR3 nucleotide sequence: TGTGCCAGCAGCTCAACTAGCGGGAGGCCTGTCGGGGACTACGAGCAGTACTTC. The chain links TRBV7-9 to TRBJ2-7; 12 bases fit TRBD2. CDR3 length: 18 residues. Trimming cost V 4 bases and J 3 bases; bases outside gene matches: 13. Germline CDR1 reads SEHNR; CDR2 reads FQNEAQ (reference sequence).

This clone was seen once. This sequence joins TRBV7-6 and TRBJ2-1; 7 bases are shared with TRBD1. The CDR3 spans 16 residues. Germline V gene data show CDR1 as SGHVS and CDR2 as FNYEAQ. The trim removed 5 bases at V and 3 bases at J, leaving 10 bases unmatched. The CDR3 bases are TGTGCCAGCAGCGAAGGCCGGGACAGAGACTACAATGAGCAGTTCTTC. It encodes CASSEGRDRDYNEQFF.

The V call is TRBV18, the J call TRBJ2-3, with 9 nucleotides matching TRBD1. The CDR3 runs to 14 residues. Germline values: CDR1 KGHSH, CDR2 LQKENI. Trimming removed 4 bases from V and 3 bases from J; junction bases left unmatched: 2. CDR3 loop: CASSQTGGTDTQYF. CDR3 in DNA: TGTGCCAGCTCACAGACAGGGGGAACAGATACGCAGTATTTT.

The chain is built from TRBV2 and TRBJ2-7; D call uncertain. The CDR3 is 13 residues long. The V end lost 8 bases, the J end lost 0 bases, and 11 bases lay between the germline ends. Germline values: CDR1 SNHLY, CDR2 FYNNEI. The CDR3 DNA reads as TGTGCCAGCCGGACCATAAACTCCTACGAGCAGTACTTC. This codes for CASRTINSYEQYF.

The rearrangement links TRBV7-9 to TRBJ2-2; 7 positions match TRBD1. This CDR3 spans 15 amino acids. Trimming took 1 base from V and 6 from J; bases not matched to a gene: 5. Germline V CDR1 and CDR2: SEHNR, FQNEAQ (reference sequence). The CDR3 DNA sequence: TGTGCCAGCAGCTTAGGACAGGGATTGGCCGGGGAGCTGTTTTTT. Its translation: CASSLGQGLAGELFF.

This clone came up a few times. The chain combines TRBV4-1 with TRBJ1-2, with 9 bases identical to TRBD1. CDR1 is MGHRA, CDR2 YSYEKL, per germline. There are 14 residues in the CDR3. J was trimmed by 1 base and V by 6 bases; bases with no gene match: 3. The CDR3 reads CASRRQGDNYGYTF. CDR3 DNA sequence: TGCGCCAGCAGAAGACAGGGGGATAACTATGGCTACACCTTC.

The J gene is TRBJ2-3, the V gene TRBV25-1; 10 nucleotides agree with TRBD1. Trimming removed 8 bases from V and 1 base from J; junction bases left unmatched: 9. This CDR3 has 16 residues. Germline loops: CDR1 MGHDK, CDR2 SYGVNS. The CDR3 coding sequence is TGTGCCAGCGCAAAACCCGGGACAGGGGGCACAGATACGCAGTATTTT. As protein: CASAKPGTGGTDTQYF.

V is TRBV14 and J is TRBJ2-3; 8 positions match TRBD2. The CDR3 is made up of 16 amino acids. V lost 2 bases and J lost 2; bases outside the gene matches: 6. The germline V gene has CDR1 SGHDN and CDR2 FVKESK. CDR3 DNA sequence: TGTGCCAGCAGCCAAACTATAGCGGGGAACACAGATACGCAGTATTTT. It specifies CASSQTIAGNTDTQYF.

The rearrangement uses TRBV7-8 and TRBJ2-1, with a weak D call TRBD2 (6 bases). Germline V gene lookup returns CDR1 SGHVS and CDR2 FQNEAQ. V gave up 4 bases and J gave up 5 bases, with 15 bases separating them. The CDR3 is made up of 15 amino acids. The CDR3 DNA sequence: TGTGCCAGCAGCTCGGCCGCGACTAGGCACAATGAGCAGTTCTTC. Its protein product is CASSSAATRHNEQFF. Filled out from reference TRBV7-8 and TRBJ2-1, the complete variable domain reads GAGVSQSPRYKVAKRGQDVALRCDPISGHVSLFWYQQALGQGPEFLTYFQNEAQLDKSGLPSDRFFAERPEGSVSTLKIQRTQQEDSAVYLCASSSAATRHNEQFFGPGTRLTVL.

V and J are TRBV2 and TRBJ2-5; 8 nucleotides agree with TRBD2. The CDR3 has 15 residues. Germline assignment: CDR1 SNHLY and CDR2 FYNNEI. Trimming removed 5 bases from V and 4 bases from J; junction bases left unmatched: 9. The CDR3 reads CASSSGSRSVETQYF. The CDR3 DNA is TGTGCCAGCAGTAGCGGGAGCCGCTCGGTAGAGACCCAGTACTTC.

V is TRBV12-3 or TRBV12-4 and J is TRBJ2-2, with D perhaps TRBD2 (6 bases). This CDR3 contains 13 residues. With 6 bases removed from V and 6 bases from J, the gap between germline ends came to 11 bases. CDR3 coding DNA: TGTGCCAGCAGACTAGCAGAGGCCGGGGAGCTGTTTTTT. Translating it yields CASRLAEAGELFF.

This chain links TRBV6-6 with TRBJ1-5; a weak D match, TRBD1 (6 bases). V lost 5 bases to trimming and J lost 0 bases, with 20 bases between them. The CDR3 extends over 18 amino acids. CDR1 and CDR2 (germline): MNHNY, SVGAGI (reference sequence). The CDR3 loop reads CASSRRDITWGSNQPQHF. In DNA form, the CDR3 reads TGTGCCAGCAGTCGTCGGGACATAACTTGGGGTAGCAATCAGCCCCAGCATTTT.

Only one count was recorded for this clone. The chain recombines TRBV7-2 with TRBJ2-3, with 9 bases fitting TRBD1. The CDR3 sequence is 15 residues long. J lost 1 base, V lost 5 bases, and 4 bases had no gene match. Per the germline V gene, CDR1 is SGHTA and CDR2 is FQGNSA. CDR3 in amino acids: CASSGQGSGTDTQYF. The CDR3 coding sequence is TGTGCCAGCAGCGGACAGGGGAGTGGCACAGATACGCAGTATTTT.

This chain connects TRBV5-6 to TRBJ1-2; 7 bases are shared with TRBD1. Per germline, CDR1 SGHDT and CDR2 YYEEEE. J lost 8 bases, V lost 4 bases, and 14 bases had no gene match. The CDR3 contains 15 residues. The CDR3 sequence is CASSPRTGVGPGYTF. CDR3 bases: TGTGCCAGCAGCCCCCGGACAGGAGTCGGACCCGGCTACACCTTC. Filled out from reference TRBV5-6 and TRBJ1-2, the complete variable domain reads DAGVTQSPTHLIKTRGQQVTLRCSPKSGHDTVSWYQQALGQGPQFIFQYYEEEERQRGNFPDRFSGHQFPNYSSELNVNALLLGDSALYLCASSPRTGVGPGYTFGSGTRLTVV.

The V gene is TRBV30, the J gene TRBJ1-5, with D unresolved. Germline values: CDR1 GTSNPN, CDR2 SVGIG (reference sequence). The CDR3 spans 14 residues. Between the trimmed V and J ends, which lost 2 bases and 2 bases, there was a span of 10 bases. In DNA, the CDR3 is TGTGCCTGGAGTTCGGGTTCGGGCAATCAGCCCCAGCATTTT. It encodes CAWSSGSGNQPQHF.

This clone was counted between two and nine times. The chain uses TRBV3-1 (or the pseudogene TRBV3-2) and TRBJ2-7; the match to TRBD2 covers 10 bases. The V gene's germline CDR1 is LGHDT and CDR2 YNNKEL (reference sequence). CDR3 length equals 17 residues. The ends lost 0 bases at V and 2 bases at J; junction bases unmatched: 7. The CDR3 is CASSQDAELAGTYEQYF. The CDR3 coding sequence is TGTGCCAGCAGCCAAGACGCAGAACTAGCGGGGACCTACGAGCAGTACTTC.

The chain recombines TRBV28 with TRBJ1-2; no firm D call. Germline CDR1 is MDHEN and CDR2 is SYDVKM. The CDR3 covers 14 residues. Trimming removed 6 bases from V and 1 base from J, with 12 bases in between. The CDR3 DNA sequence: TGTGCCAGCAGGACATCCGGTCTTAACTATGGCTACACCTTC. Its protein product is CASRTSGLNYGYTF.

The V gene is TRBV21-1, the J gene TRBJ2-7; the table's TRBD1 call for D was not verified on the DNA. TRBV21-1 is tagged as a pseudogene. The CDR3 totals 14 residues. The CDR3, as DNA: TGTGCCAGCAGCAAGACAGGGATGCTGCACGAGCAGTACTTC. It yields the protein CASSKTGMLHEQYF.

This chain uses TRBV15 with TRBJ1-3; 7 bases fit TRBD1. The CDR3 totals 15 residues. With V trimmed by 5 bases and J by 1 base, 5 bases remained unmatched. From germline, CDR1 is LNHNV and CDR2 YYDKDF (reference sequence). This CDR3 reads CATSVDRASGNTIYF. The CDR3 DNA reads TGTGCCACCAGCGTAGACAGGGCTTCTGGAAACACCATATATTTT.

This chain links TRBV11-2 with TRBJ2-3; D gene uncertain. Trimming removed 2 bases from V and 0 bases from J, with 9 bases in between. Germline-derived CDR1 and CDR2 are SGHAT and FQNNGV. CDR3 length: 15 residues. The CDR3 region is CASSLRSTSTDTQYF. CDR3 in DNA: TGTGCCAGCAGCTTACGGAGTACCAGCACAGATACGCAGTATTTT.

The chain has TRBV28 and TRBJ1-2; tentatively, D is TRBD1 (6 bases). The CDR3 has 13 amino acids. CDR1 is MDHEN, CDR2 SYDVKM, per germline. Trimming left V 6 bases short and J 7 bases short, with 15 bases between. Here the CDR3 DNA reads TGTGCCAGCAGGTCCGGGGACATGGGTGGCTACACCTTC. Its protein product is CASRSGDMGGYTF.